The rows below give T cell receptor beta chains drawn from one sample of a study of T cell changes during pregnancy in multiple sclerosis. Assay: immunoSEQ multiplex PCR; the TCRdb copy retains only in-frame clones and omits some. Of about 70,000 clones in the sample, about 91% were seen once. The sequences come from peripheral blood, collected in the first trimester of pregnancy. The source is a female donor with multiple sclerosis, enrolled in a pregnancy study. Each CDR3 is given with its conserved first and last residue. Each record gives: V gene, D gene, J gene, clone size, CDR3 DNA, CDR3 protein. D genes are given only for firm matches. Where a row states a size, it is once, few, many or the class of an expanded clone; other rows omit it.

V gene: TRBV2; D gene: TRBD1; J gene: TRBJ1-5; clone size: .; CDR3 DNA: TGTGCCAGCAGTGTACAGGGGCTGATTCAGCCCCAGCATTTT; CDR3 protein: CASSVQGLIQPQHF
V gene: TRBV9; D gene: .; J gene: TRBJ2-3; clone size: .; CDR3 DNA: TGTGCCAGCAGCGGAGTAGCCACAGATACGCAGTATTTT; CDR3 protein: CASSGVATDTQYF
V gene: TRBV7-7; D gene: .; J gene: TRBJ1-5; clone size: .; CDR3 DNA: TGTGCCAGCAGCCCATCAGACTGCCATAGCAATCAGCCCCAGCATTTT; CDR3 protein: CASSPSDCHSNQPQHF
V gene: TRBV18; D gene: .; J gene: TRBJ1-6; clone size: few; CDR3 DNA: TGTGCCAGCTCCCTCGCTAGCTCCTATAATTCACCCCTCCACTTT; CDR3 protein: CASSLASSYNSPLHF
V gene: TRBV19; D gene: TRBD1; J gene: TRBJ1-6; clone size: once; CDR3 DNA: TGTGCCAGTAGGACGACGGGACAGGGAGTTGCACCCCTCCACTTT; CDR3 protein: CASRTTGQGVAPLHF
V gene: TRBV5-5; D gene: .; J gene: TRBJ1-1; clone size: .; CDR3 DNA: TGTGCCAGCACCCTCTTGGCAGGGAACACTGAAGCTTTCTTT; CDR3 protein: CASTLLAGNTEAFF
V gene: TRBV10-3; D gene: .; J gene: TRBJ2-5; clone size: .; CDR3 DNA: TGTGCCATCAGTGAGTCGAGGGGGGGAGCGGGGATCGGTGAGACCCAGTACTTC; CDR3 protein: CAISESRGGAGIGETQYF
V gene: TRBV28; D gene: TRBD1; J gene: TRBJ2-2; clone size: .; CDR3 DNA: TGTGCCAGCAGTTCTACTTTTCAGGGGGCCCTCGCCGGGGAGCTGTTTTTT; CDR3 protein: CASSSTFQGALAGELFF
V gene: TRBV6-6; D gene: TRBD1; J gene: TRBJ1-5; clone size: .; CDR3 DNA: TGTGCCAGCAGTTACTCGAGGGGGACAGGGGTTCAGCCCCAGCATTTT; CDR3 protein: CASSYSRGTGVQPQHF
V gene: TRBV7-9; D gene: TRBD2; J gene: TRBJ2-7; clone size: .; CDR3 DNA: TGTGCCAGCAGCCTTAGCGGGAGGGCCGACTACGAGCAGTACTTC; CDR3 protein: CASSLSGRADYEQYF
V gene: TRBV27; D gene: .; J gene: TRBJ2-1; clone size: .; CDR3 DNA: TGTGCCAGCAGTACCTCCGGGACATACAATGAGCAGTTCTTC; CDR3 protein: CASSTSGTYNEQFF
V gene: TRBV19; D gene: TRBD1; J gene: TRBJ1-2; clone size: once; CDR3 DNA: TGTGCCAGTAGCCTTGGACAGGACCCGGAACTTTATGGCTACACCTTC; CDR3 protein: CASSLGQDPELYGYTF
V gene: TRBV7-8; D gene: .; J gene: TRBJ1-4; clone size: .; CDR3 DNA: TGTGCCAGCAGCTTAGTCGGTTGGAGGGGAGCTAATGAAAAACTGTTTTTT; CDR3 protein: CASSLVGWRGANEKLFF
V gene: TRBV2; D gene: TRBD1; J gene: TRBJ1-6; clone size: .; CDR3 DNA: TGTGCCAGCATGCTACCGGGACAGGGTAACGGTTCACCCCTCCACTTT; CDR3 protein: CASMLPGQGNGSPLHF
V gene: TRBV5-1; D gene: TRBD1; J gene: TRBJ1-6; clone size: .; CDR3 DNA: TGCGCCAGCAGCTTGGAACCGGGACAGGGGAATTCACCCCTCCACTTT; CDR3 protein: CASSLEPGQGNSPLHF
V gene: TRBV7-9; D gene: TRBD1; J gene: TRBJ2-5; clone size: .; CDR3 DNA: TGTGCCAGCAGCTTGGTCGGGACAGCCATACAAGAGACCCAGTACTTC; CDR3 protein: CASSLVGTAIQETQYF
V gene: TRBV27; D gene: TRBD2; J gene: TRBJ2-1; clone size: .; CDR3 DNA: TGTGCCAGCAGTTTAATGTCTAGCGGGGGCCGGGGACTTAACAATGAGCAGTTCTTC; CDR3 protein: CASSLMSSGGRGLNNEQFF
V gene: TRBV9; D gene: .; J gene: TRBJ2-1; clone size: .; CDR3 DNA: TGTGCCAGCAGCGTAGTCTCCGGCAGGTGGAATGAGCAGTTCTTC; CDR3 protein: CASSVVSGRWNEQFF
V gene: TRBV6-4; D gene: TRBD1; J gene: TRBJ2-3; clone size: .; CDR3 DNA: TGTGCCAGTTACTCCGGGACAGGCACAGATACGCAGTATTTT; CDR3 protein: CASYSGTGTDTQYF
V gene: TRBV6-1; D gene: .; J gene: TRBJ1-5; clone size: .; CDR3 DNA: TGTGCCAGCAGTGACGGGAATCAGCCCCAGCATTTT; CDR3 protein: CASSDGNQPQHF
V gene: TRBV5-6; D gene: .; J gene: TRBJ1-5; clone size: .; CDR3 DNA: TGTGCCAGCAGTTCGGGAAACTTCAATCAGCCCCAGCATTTT; CDR3 protein: CASSSGNFNQPQHF
V gene: TRBV6-1; D gene: .; J gene: TRBJ2-7; clone size: few; CDR3 DNA: TGTGCCCACTCAGGGGCCTACGAGCAGTACTTC; CDR3 protein: CAHSGAYEQYF
V gene: TRBV19; D gene: .; J gene: TRBJ2-6; clone size: once; CDR3 DNA: TGTGCCAGTAGTATAAGTGCAGGGGCTGGGGCCAACGTCCTGACTTTC; CDR3 protein: CASSISAGAGANVLTF
V gene: TRBV12-5; D gene: .; J gene: TRBJ2-5; clone size: .; CDR3 DNA: TGTGCTAGTGCCTTTGACATACAAGAGACCCAGTACTTC; CDR3 protein: CASAFDIQETQYF
V gene: TRBV19; D gene: TRBD2; J gene: TRBJ2-3; clone size: .; CDR3 DNA: TGTGCCAGTAGTGGACTAGCCACAGATACGCAGTATTTT; CDR3 protein: CASSGLATDTQYF
V gene: TRBV19; D gene: TRBD1; J gene: TRBJ2-5; clone size: .; CDR3 DNA: TGTGCCAGCCAGGCCAACCCGGGACAGGGAAGCGAGACCCAGTACTTC; CDR3 protein: CASQANPGQGSETQYF
V gene: TRBV5-4; D gene: TRBD2; J gene: TRBJ2-7; clone size: .; CDR3 DNA: TGTGCCAGCAGCACAGCCGGGACTAGCGGGTACTACTCCTACGAGCAGTACTTC; CDR3 protein: CASSTAGTSGYYSYEQYF
V gene: TRBV6-5; D gene: TRBD2; J gene: TRBJ2-5; clone size: .; CDR3 DNA: TGTGCCAGCAGTCGCAGCGGGGTACTTCAAGAGACCCAGTACTTC; CDR3 protein: CASSRSGVLQETQYF
V gene: TRBV10-3; D gene: TRBD1; J gene: TRBJ2-7; clone size: .; CDR3 DNA: TGTGCCATCAGTGAGCCCTCGCCGGGACAGGGATACGAGCAGTACTTC; CDR3 protein: CAISEPSPGQGYEQYF
V gene: TRBV9; D gene: .; J gene: TRBJ2-1; clone size: .; CDR3 DNA: TGTGCCAGCAGCACCGACCCGGGACTGATTTACAATGAGCAGTTCTTC; CDR3 protein: CASSTDPGLIYNEQFF
V gene: TRBV5-6; D gene: .; J gene: TRBJ1-1; clone size: once; CDR3 DNA: TGTGCCAGCAGCTTGAATCAGGGCACTGAAGCTTTCTTT; CDR3 protein: CASSLNQGTEAFF
V gene: TRBV19; D gene: .; J gene: TRBJ1-4; clone size: .; CDR3 DNA: TGTGCCAGTAGTATTGTCCCCGGGGCTAATGAAAAACTGTTTTTT; CDR3 protein: CASSIVPGANEKLFF
V gene: TRBV27; D gene: TRBD1; J gene: TRBJ2-5; clone size: .; CDR3 DNA: TGTGCCAGCAGCACTTGGGGGACAGGAGACCAAGAGACCCAGTACTTC; CDR3 protein: CASSTWGTGDQETQYF
V gene: TRBV5-4; D gene: TRBD1; J gene: TRBJ2-7; clone size: .; CDR3 DNA: TGTGCCAGCAGCCAACCGGGACAGGGCTACGAGCAGTACTTC; CDR3 protein: CASSQPGQGYEQYF
V gene: TRBV10-3; D gene: .; J gene: TRBJ1-1; clone size: .; CDR3 DNA: TGTGCCACAGAGGCGGAGTTGAACACTGAAGCTTTCTTT; CDR3 protein: CATEAELNTEAFF
V gene: TRBV6-1; D gene: .; J gene: TRBJ2-5; clone size: .; CDR3 DNA: TGTGCCAGCAGGAGGGAGAAAGAGACCCAGTACTTC; CDR3 protein: CASRREKETQYF
V gene: TRBV7-3; D gene: TRBD2; J gene: TRBJ2-1; clone size: once; CDR3 DNA: TGTGCCAGCAGCTGGGCTAGCGGGGGCTACAATGAGCAGTTCTTC; CDR3 protein: CASSWASGGYNEQFF
V gene: TRBV5-1; D gene: .; J gene: TRBJ1-5; clone size: .; CDR3 DNA: TGCGCCAGCAGCCCCTACCCTGGAGGAGGTCAGCCCCAGCATTTT; CDR3 protein: CASSPYPGGGQPQHF
V gene: TRBV19; D gene: .; J gene: TRBJ1-5; clone size: .; CDR3 DNA: TGTGCCAGTAGTCCCTCCCGACAGAGGAATCAGCCCCAGCATTTT; CDR3 protein: CASSPSRQRNQPQHF
V gene: TRBV19; D gene: .; J gene: TRBJ1-5; clone size: once; CDR3 DNA: TGTGCCAGTAGACACCAGGGGCAGGGCAATCAGCCCCAGCATTTT; CDR3 protein: CASRHQGQGNQPQHF
V gene: TRBV9; D gene: .; J gene: TRBJ2-7; clone size: .; CDR3 DNA: TGTGCTAGCAGCGCACAGGGACGTTTGAACTACGAGCAGTACTTC; CDR3 protein: CASSAQGRLNYEQYF
V gene: TRBV11-3; D gene: .; J gene: TRBJ2-4; clone size: .; CDR3 DNA: TGTGCCAGCAGCGAAGAGATGTGGACAGCAGAAAACATTCAGTACTTC; CDR3 protein: CASSEEMWTAENIQYF
V gene: TRBV2; D gene: .; J gene: TRBJ1-2; clone size: .; CDR3 DNA: TGTGCCAGCAGTGAGGGTAGGGGTTATTATGGCTACACCTTC; CDR3 protein: CASSEGRGYYGYTF
V gene: TRBV19; D gene: .; J gene: TRBJ2-1; clone size: .; CDR3 DNA: TGTGCCAGTAGTAGCTTTGGGGGCCGCAACAATGAGCAGTTCTTC; CDR3 protein: CASSSFGGRNNEQFF
V gene: TRBV7-9; D gene: .; J gene: TRBJ1-5; clone size: once; CDR3 DNA: TGTGCCAGCAGCTTAGGGGGGCCGAGGGGCAATCAGCCCCAGCATTTT; CDR3 protein: CASSLGGPRGNQPQHF
V gene: TRBV9; D gene: TRBD1; J gene: TRBJ2-2; clone size: .; CDR3 DNA: TGTGCCAGCAGCGAGACAGGGGGCAAAACCACCGGGGAGCTGTTTTTT; CDR3 protein: CASSETGGKTTGELFF
V gene: TRBV7-6; D gene: .; J gene: TRBJ1-3; clone size: .; CDR3 DNA: TGTGCCAGCAGCCTATCAGGGTTTAACTCTGGAAACACCATATATTTT; CDR3 protein: CASSLSGFNSGNTIYF
V gene: TRBV5-1; D gene: .; J gene: TRBJ2-2; clone size: .; CDR3 DNA: TGCGCCAGCAGCCTGGAAGGGTTGGGGGCTTACACCGGGGAGCTGTTTTTT; CDR3 protein: CASSLEGLGAYTGELFF
V gene: TRBV6-1; D gene: .; J gene: TRBJ1-1; clone size: once; CDR3 DNA: TGTGCCACCCGACAGGTTATGAACACTGAAGCTTTCTTT; CDR3 protein: CATRQVMNTEAFF
V gene: TRBV6-6; D gene: TRBD1; J gene: TRBJ1-2; clone size: once; CDR3 DNA: TGTGCCAGCAGCTACTCGGGACAGAACTATGGCTACACCTTC; CDR3 protein: CASSYSGQNYGYTF
V gene: TRBV7-3; D gene: .; J gene: TRBJ2-5; clone size: .; CDR3 DNA: TGTGCCAGCAGCTTACTAGGGTTGGGGGCCTCCCAAGAGACCCAGTACTTC; CDR3 protein: CASSLLGLGASQETQYF
V gene: TRBV30; D gene: TRBD1; J gene: TRBJ1-1; clone size: .; CDR3 DNA: TGTGCCAGTGACCGGGACAGGGGTACTGAAGCTTTCTTT; CDR3 protein: CASDRDRGTEAFF
V gene: TRBV5-1; D gene: .; J gene: TRBJ2-7; clone size: .; CDR3 DNA: TGCGCCAGCAGCTCGGAGGCGCGGGAGCAGTACTTC; CDR3 protein: CASSSEAREQYF
V gene: TRBV5-1; D gene: .; J gene: TRBJ2-3; clone size: .; CDR3 DNA: TGCGCCAGCAGCCTGGGGCTCCCCACAGATACGCAGTATTTT; CDR3 protein: CASSLGLPTDTQYF
V gene: TRBV5-1; D gene: TRBD1; J gene: TRBJ1-1; clone size: .; CDR3 DNA: TGCGCCAGCACGGACAGGCTGAAACCGAACACTGAAGCTTTCTTT; CDR3 protein: CASTDRLKPNTEAFF
V gene: TRBV5-4; D gene: .; J gene: TRBJ2-5; clone size: .; CDR3 DNA: TGTGCCAGCAGCTTGATGGGCAGAATGTACTTC; CDR3 protein: CASSLMGRMYF
V gene: TRBV13; D gene: .; J gene: TRBJ1-1; clone size: .; CDR3 DNA: TGTGCCAGCAGCTTGAACGGATGGGGGGGCAGCACTGAAGCTTTCTTT; CDR3 protein: CASSLNGWGGSTEAFF